The entry below describes one T cell receptor beta chain. CD45RO negativity and positive selection for CCR7 defined naive CD8 cells, a population that excluded terminally differentiated effector memory CD45RA+ cells. The data derive from a study of shared clonotypes between healthy human individuals. Germline CDR1 is MNHEY and CDR2 is SMNVEV (reference sequence). Trimming at V came to 4 bases and at J to 9 bases, leaving 3 bases not matched to a gene. CDR3 length equals 13 residues. Libraries were prepared by immunoSEQ multiplex PCR; TCRdb keeps only in-frame clonotypes and omits some of them. The sample comprises about 2 million clones, roughly 94% of which are singletons, and 0.9% to 1.5% rests with the top ten.

The specimen sequenced was naive CD8+ T cells sorted from blood. The chain combines TRBV27 with TRBJ2-1; 10 nucleotides align to TRBD1. The receptor was isolated from a man younger than 35 in good health. The CDR3 loop reads CASSSGQGGEQFF. The CDR3 DNA follows: TGTGCCAGCAGTTCAGGACAGGGGGGTGAGCAGTTCTTC.